This passage covers 27 T cell receptor beta chains from one sample sequenced in a study of Graves' ophthalmopathy and Graves' hyperthyroidism listed by TCRdb under 2018. The reads were generated on an Illumina HiSeq 2000. TCR beta CDR3 regions were amplified from RNA transcripts for repertoire sequencing. HTBI primers and the Qiagen OneStep RT-PCR kit were used in a first-round RT-PCR, which was followed by a second-round multiplex PCR, size selection and purification. In TCRdb, the public reads were trimmed at Q25 with fastp and aligned with MiXCR, with productive beta chains retained. Records with the same CDR3 protein are collapsed into one entry carrying the most frequent genes and DNA. In this sample the table shows around 670,000 distinct CDR3 sequences, 35% to 50% of which occur a single time. The ten largest make up approximately 43% of the sample. The sample consisted of peripheral blood. The receptor source for this set is an adult man with Graves' ophthalmopathy.

This sequence joins TRBV14 and TRBJ2-7; the D gene could be TRBD1 or TRBD2 (5 bases each). The CDR3 is 14 residues long. CDR1 and CDR2 from the germline V gene are SGHDN and FVKESK. Trimming stripped 4 bases from V and 7 bases from J, with 17 bases between. The CDR3 protein is CASSPGTAEGEQYF. The CDR3 region has the DNA TGTGCCAGCAGCCCCGGGACCGCCGAGGGGGAGCAGTACTTC.

This clonotype has more than one count but fewer than ten. The chain links TRBV9 to TRBJ1-2; D remains unclear. Deletions cut 0 bases from V and 9 bases from J, with 18 bases between. The CDR3 is made up of 15 amino acids. Germline CDR1 and CDR2: SGDLS and YYNGEE. Written as DNA, the CDR3 is TGTGCCAGCAGCGTAGAAGATAGGCCCCGAGAGAGCTACACCTTC. Its protein product is CASSVEDRPRESYTF.

The table lists this clonotype with a few counts. V usage is TRBV12-3 or TRBV12-4 and J usage is TRBJ1-1; 9 nucleotides align to TRBD1. The CDR3 has 14 residues. V shed 3 bases and J 5 bases; nucleotides not matched to a gene: 4. CDR3 nucleotide sequence: TGTGCCAGCAGTTTTACAGGGGGCTGGACTGAAGCTTTCTTT. It specifies CASSFTGGWTEAFF.

This clonotype was detected a few times. The rearrangement links TRBV7-9 to TRBJ2-7; 8 bases are a match to TRBD2. The V segment lost 5 bases and the J segment 6 bases; nucleotides outside the gene matches: 9. Germline V CDR1 and CDR2: SEHNR, FQNEAQ (reference sequence). The CDR3 runs 14 residues. This CDR3 reads CASSPLSGRAEQYF. The CDR3 DNA is TGTGCCAGCAGCCCCCTCTCCGGGAGGGCCGAGCAGTACTTC.

About this clonotype itself: One end of the junction is discordant with germline, which a read error may explain. The genes are TRBV24-1 and TRBJ1-5; TRBD1 agrees at 7 bases. The CDR3 is 17 amino acids. The germline CDR1 and CDR2 sequences are KGHDR and SFDVKD. The CDR3: CASSPWAGGYSNQPQHF. The CDR3 DNA is TGTGCCAGCAGTCCTTGGGCAGGGGGGTATAGCAATCAGCCCCAGCATTTT.

This clonotype appeared many times. This rearrangement joins TRBV7-8 to TRBJ1-3; a weak D match, TRBD1 (6 bases). CDR3 length: 14 residues. Germline lookup yields CDR1 SGHVS and CDR2 FQNEAQ. V was pared by 3 bases and J by 4 bases, with 10 bases between. CDR3 residues: CASSFAGDGNTIYF. In DNA, the CDR3 is TGTGCCAGCAGCTTCGCAGGGGACGGAAACACCATATATTTT.

This clonotype appeared once. The chain uses TRBV5-4 and TRBJ2-7, with a weak D call TRBD1 (6 bases). The CDR3 spans 14 residues. Germline CDR1 and CDR2: SGHNT and YYREEE (reference sequence). V dropped 2 bases and J dropped 4 bases, with 13 bases sitting between them. CDR3: CASSFGTKTYEQYF. In nucleotides, the CDR3 is TGTGCCAGCAGCTTTGGGACAAAAACTTACGAGCAGTACTTC. Full variable domain (rest looked up from reference TRBV5-4 and TRBJ2-7): ETGVTQSPTHLIKTRGQQVTLRCSSQSGHNTVSWYQQALGQGPQFIFQYYREEENGRGNFPPRFSGLQFPNYSSELNVNALELDDSALYLCASSFGTKTYEQYFGPGTRLTVT.

As regards this clonotype: A read error may account for a junction end that differs from germline. CDR3 coding DNA: TGCGCCAGCAGCCAACCTAGGACAGGGGGCTACGAGCAGTACTTC. It codes for CASSQPRTGGYEQYF. This chain uses TRBV7-9 with TRBJ2-7; 10 bases map to TRBD1. CDR3 length: 15 amino acids. The germline V gene has CDR1 SEHNR and CDR2 FQNEAQ (reference sequence).

As to this clonotype: A clone one base away is much larger, so this may be a read error. The rearrangement links TRBV2 to TRBJ1-2, with TRBD1 as a possible D gene (5 bases). This CDR3 is 15 amino acids long. CDR1 SNHLY and CDR2 FYNNEI come from the germline V gene. The germline V and J ends were trimmed by 7 bases and 7 bases, with 22 bases remaining between them. CDR3 DNA: TGTGCCAGCACCGAAGGAGACGGGGCCACGTCTGGCTACACCTTC. Protein sequence: CASTEGDGATSGYTF.

This clonotype was counted between two and nine times. The rearrangement joins TRBV20-1 to TRBJ2-5; D is ambiguous. Per germline, CDR1 DFQATT and CDR2 SNEGSKA (reference sequence). This CDR3 contains 10 residues. V dropped 5 bases and J dropped 5 bases, with 6 bases sitting between them. DNA of the CDR3: TGCAGTGCTCAGAAGGAGACCCAGTACTTC. This encodes CSAQKETQYF.

Worth noting for this clonotype: Sequence at one end of the junction differs from germline and may be a read error. The chain is built from TRBV10-3 and TRBJ1-2; D gene unclear. Germline lookup yields CDR1 ENHRY and CDR2 SYGVKD. The CDR3 loop spans 13 amino acids. CDR3 DNA sequence: TGTGCCAGCAGTGAAGTACAGCCCTATGGCTACACCTTC. Amino acid sequence: CASSEVQPYGYTF.

With regard to this clonotype: At one of its ends the junction is not consistent with the germline gene, which may arise from a read error. CDR3 region: CASSLRQRTNYGYTF. The CDR3 DNA reads as TGTGCCAGCAGTCTCCGACAGAGGACTAACTATGGCTACACCTTC. The J gene is TRBJ1-2, the V gene TRBV10-3, with a weak D call TRBD1 (5 bases). Germline CDR1 reads ENHRY; CDR2 reads SYGVKD. CDR3 length equals 15 residues.

This sequence joins TRBV19 and TRBJ1-4, with 7 bases identical to TRBD1. J gave up 0 bases and V 3 bases, and 4 bases lay outside the gene matches. CDR1 is LNHDA and CDR2 is SQIVND in the germline V gene (reference sequence). The CDR3 is 16 amino acids. CDR3 loop: CASSIRQGATNEKLFF. The CDR3 DNA follows: TGTGCCAGTAGTATCCGGCAGGGGGCAACTAATGAAAAACTGTTTTTT.

This chain joins TRBV5-1 and TRBJ1-2, with TRBD1 matching over 7 bases. CDR3 length: 15 amino acids. Germline-derived CDR1 and CDR2 are SGHRS and YFSETQ. The J segment lost 3 bases and the V segment lost 4 bases, leaving 9 bases of the junction unmatched. DNA for the CDR3: TGCGCCAGCAGCGTCCGACAGGGTGCGGACTATGGCTACACCTTC. Encoded protein: CASSVRQGADYGYTF.

Of note for this clonotype: A read error may produce the germline difference seen at one junction end. The rearrangement links TRBV7-2 to TRBJ1-2, with D possibly being TRBD1 (5 bases). The V gene's germline CDR1 is SGHTA and CDR2 FQGNSA. The CDR3 runs to 17 residues. The CDR3 loop is CASSQEARPGITYGYTF. The CDR3, as DNA: TGCGCCAGCAGCCAAGAAGCCCGCCCAGGGATTACTTATGGCTACACCTTC.

This sequence joins TRBV19 and TRBJ1-5, with 7 bases fitting TRBD1. This CDR3 contains 13 residues. Trimming removed 6 bases from V and 6 bases from J; junction bases left unmatched: 5. Germline V gives CDR1 LNHDA, CDR2 SQIVND (reference sequence). Here the CDR3 reads CASRITGAQPQHF. The CDR3 nucleotides are TGTGCCAGTAGGATCACAGGGGCTCAGCCCCAGCATTTT. The complete variable domain, with remaining parts taken from reference TRBV19 and TRBJ1-5, reads DGGITQSPKYLFRKEGQNVTLSCEQNLNHDAMYWYRQDPGQGLRLIYYSQIVNDFQKGDIAEGYSVSREKKESFPLTVTSAQKNPTAFYLCASRITGAQPQHFGDGTRLSIL.

This clonotype was counted ten times or more. This chain joins TRBV14 and TRBJ2-5; D not certain. The V gene lost 0 bases and the J gene lost 4 bases, with 12 bases spanning the gap. Germline CDR1 is SGHDN and CDR2 is FVKESK. This CDR3 has 15 residues. CDR3 nucleotide sequence: TGTGCCAGCAGCCAAGATCGTGTCAGTGGAGAGACCCAGTACTTC. It is translated as CASSQDRVSGETQYF. Drawing the rest from reference TRBV14 and TRBJ2-5, the complete variable domain is EAGVTQFPSHSVIEKGQTVTLRCDPISGHDNLYWYRRVMGKEIKFLLHFVKESKQDESGMPNNRFLAERTGGTYSTLKVQPAELEDSGVYFCASSQDRVSGETQYFGPGTRLLVL.

The genes are TRBV4-3 and TRBJ2-6, with D uncertain. Germline assignment: CDR1 LGHNA and CDR2 YSLEER. The length of the CDR3 is 19 residues. V lost 3 bases and J lost 0, with 18 bases in between. CDR3 nucleotides: TGCGCCAGCAGCCACTTTCTCGGCGGCCTCACCTCTGGGGCCAACGTCCTGACTTTC. Translation: CASSHFLGGLTSGANVLTF.

This chain uses TRBV19 with TRBJ1-4, with a weak D call TRBD1 (6 bases). V was clipped by 11 bases and J by 8 bases, with 18 bases between them. CDR1 and CDR2 from the germline V gene are LNHDA and SQIVND (reference sequence). CDR3 size: 13 residues. The CDR3 DNA reads TGTGCCTGGAGCAGGGGCGGGCGAGAAAAACTGTTTTTT. Translating gives CAWSRGGREKLFF.

The genes are TRBV25-1 and TRBJ2-3; D ambiguous. Germline CDR1 is MGHDK and CDR2 is SYGVNS. CDR3 length: 12 residues. V lost 5 bases and J lost 4, with 7 bases in between. DNA for the CDR3: TGTGCCAGCAGTTTTGTTGCAGATACGCAGTATTTT. Translated, it gives CASSFVADTQYF.

This clonotype was seen only a few times. Relative to the germline gene, one junction end is altered; a read error may explain this. The rearrangement links TRBV24-1 to TRBJ1-5, with 8 bases matching TRBD1. CDR3 length equals 14 residues. Germline lookup yields CDR1 KGHDR and CDR2 SFDVKD. In nucleotides, the CDR3 is TGTGCCAGCAGTTACGGAACCGGGACAGGGCCCCAGCATTTT. Amino acid sequence: CASSYGTGTGPQHF.

In this sample, this clonotype turned up many times. This sequence joins TRBV10-3 and TRBJ2-5; a possible D gene is TRBD2 (6 bases). The CDR3 loop spans 14 amino acids. V was shortened by 0 bases and J by 5 bases, with 10 bases between the two germline ends. Germline CDR1 and CDR2: ENHRY and SYGVKD. Here the CDR3 DNA reads TGTGCCATCAGTGAGTCTTCCAGCGGGGAGACCCAGTACTTC. Protein sequence: CAISESSSGETQYF.

The chain employs TRBV5-4 and TRBJ1-1; 9 nucleotides line up with TRBD1. J gave up 5 bases and V 4 bases, and 9 bases lay outside the gene matches. The CDR3 extends over 15 amino acids. Germline assignment: CDR1 SGHNT and CDR2 YYREEE (reference sequence). DNA of the CDR3: TGTGCCAGCAGCACAGCCGGGACAGGGCGTACTGAAGCTTTCTTT. The encoded protein is CASSTAGTGRTEAFF.

This clonotype was observed a few times. V is TRBV24-1 and J is TRBJ1-5; 8 nucleotides agree with TRBD1. Looked up from germline, CDR1 is KGHDR and CDR2 is SFDVKD. V lost 4 bases to trimming and J lost 0 bases; unmatched junction nucleotides: 10. CDR3 length equals 18 residues. This CDR3 is CATSDPGTGIYSNQPQHF. The CDR3 coding sequence is TGTGCCACCAGTGACCCAGGGACAGGCATCTATAGCAATCAGCCCCAGCATTTT.

The rearrangement uses TRBV7-9 and TRBJ2-7, with D possibly TRBD2 on 7 matching bases. The CDR3 has 13 amino acids. V lost 9 bases to trimming and J lost 6 bases, with 18 bases between them. Germline values: CDR1 SEHNR, CDR2 FQNEAQ (reference sequence). As DNA, the CDR3 is TGTGCCAGGTCCGGGACGGGGGGCCTCGAGCAGTACTTC. Its translation: CARSGTGGLEQYF.

This sequence joins TRBV2 and TRBJ2-7, with D perhaps TRBD2 (5 bases). The CDR3 is 15 residues long. CDR1 and CDR2 from the germline V gene are SNHLY and FYNNEI. The V end lost 8 bases, the J end lost 0 bases, and 17 bases lay between the germline ends. The CDR3 spells CASSSKLDPSYEQYF. The CDR3 nucleotides read TGTGCCAGCTCGTCTAAACTAGACCCCTCCTACGAGCAGTACTTC.

This clonotype has only one observation. The rearrangement links TRBV2 to TRBJ2-7, with TRBD1 as a possible D gene (6 bases). Germline lookup yields CDR1 SNHLY and CDR2 FYNNEI. Trimming shortened V by 5 bases and J by 4 bases, and 15 bases separated the two germline ends. The CDR3 extends over 14 amino acids. This CDR3 is CASSSTGVRYEQYF. The CDR3 DNA follows: TGTGCCAGCAGTTCGACAGGAGTACGGTACGAGCAGTACTTC. The complete variable domain, with remaining parts taken from reference TRBV2 and TRBJ2-7, reads EPEVTQTPSHQVTQMGQEVILRCVPISNHLYFYWYRQILGQKVEFLVSFYNNEISEKSEIFDDQFSVERPDGSNFTLKIRSTKLEDSAMYFCASSSTGVRYEQYFGPGTRLTVT.